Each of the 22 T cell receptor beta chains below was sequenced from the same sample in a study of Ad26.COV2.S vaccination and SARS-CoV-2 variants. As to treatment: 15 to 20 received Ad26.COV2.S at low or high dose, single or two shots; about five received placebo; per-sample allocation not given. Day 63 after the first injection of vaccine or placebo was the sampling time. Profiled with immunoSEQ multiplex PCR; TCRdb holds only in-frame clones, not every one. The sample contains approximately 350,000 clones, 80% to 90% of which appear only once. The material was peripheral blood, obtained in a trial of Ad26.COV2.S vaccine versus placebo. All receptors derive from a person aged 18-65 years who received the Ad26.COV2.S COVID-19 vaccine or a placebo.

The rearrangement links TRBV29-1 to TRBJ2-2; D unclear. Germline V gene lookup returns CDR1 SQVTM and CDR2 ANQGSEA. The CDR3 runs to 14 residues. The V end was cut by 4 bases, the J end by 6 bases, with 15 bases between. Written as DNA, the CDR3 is TGCAGCGTTGCTCGTAATTCGGAGCCCGGGGAGCTGTTTTTT. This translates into CSVARNSEPGELFF.

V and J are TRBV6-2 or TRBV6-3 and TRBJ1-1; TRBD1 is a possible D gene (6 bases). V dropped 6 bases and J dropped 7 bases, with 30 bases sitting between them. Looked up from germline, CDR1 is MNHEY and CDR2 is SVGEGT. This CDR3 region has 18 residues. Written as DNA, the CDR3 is TGTGCCAGCAGCCCTAACCCGGGACACCCCAGAGAGTCCAGTGAAGCTTTCTTT. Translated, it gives CASSPNPGHPRESSEAFF.

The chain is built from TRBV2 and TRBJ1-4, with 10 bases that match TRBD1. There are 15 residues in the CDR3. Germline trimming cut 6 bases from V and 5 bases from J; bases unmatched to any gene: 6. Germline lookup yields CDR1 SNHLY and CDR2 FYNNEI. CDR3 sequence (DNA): TGTGCCAGCAGAGCCGACAGGGGGCTCAATGAAAAACTGTTTTTT. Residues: CASRADRGLNEKLFF.

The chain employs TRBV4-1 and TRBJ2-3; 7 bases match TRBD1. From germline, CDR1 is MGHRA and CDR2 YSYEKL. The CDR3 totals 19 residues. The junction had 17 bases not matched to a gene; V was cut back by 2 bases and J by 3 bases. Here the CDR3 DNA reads TGCGCCAGCAGCCAACAGGGGGTAGGGTCTCCCCAGGGGACAGATACGCAGTATTTT. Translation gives CASSQQGVGSPQGTDTQYF.

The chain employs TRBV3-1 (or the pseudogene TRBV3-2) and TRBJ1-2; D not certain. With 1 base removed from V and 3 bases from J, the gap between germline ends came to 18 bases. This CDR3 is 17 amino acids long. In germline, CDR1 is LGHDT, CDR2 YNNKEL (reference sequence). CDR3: CASSQATRLRRDYGYTF. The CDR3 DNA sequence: TGTGCCAGCAGCCAAGCTACCCGCCTTCGGCGGGACTATGGCTACACCTTC.

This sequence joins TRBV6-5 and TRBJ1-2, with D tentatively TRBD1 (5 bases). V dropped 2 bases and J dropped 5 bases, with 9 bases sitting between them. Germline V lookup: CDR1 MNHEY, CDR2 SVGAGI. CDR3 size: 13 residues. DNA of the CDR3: TGTGCCAGCAGTTACGAGGGACGTTATGGCTACACCTTC. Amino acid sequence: CASSYEGRYGYTF.

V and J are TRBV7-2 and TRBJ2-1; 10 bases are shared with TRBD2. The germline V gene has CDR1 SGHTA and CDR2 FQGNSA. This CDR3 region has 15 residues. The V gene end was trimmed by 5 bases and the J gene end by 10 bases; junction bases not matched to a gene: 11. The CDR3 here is CASSPRGPSGSEQFF. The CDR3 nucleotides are TGTGCCAGCAGCCCCCGAGGCCCTAGCGGGAGCGAGCAGTTCTTC. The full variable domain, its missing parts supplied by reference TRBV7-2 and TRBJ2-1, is GAGVSQSPSNKVTEKGKDVELRCDPISGHTALYWYRQSLGQGLEFLIYFQGNSAPDKSGLPSDRFSAERTGGSVSTLTIQRTQQEDSAVYLCASSPRGPSGSEQFFGPGTRLTVL.

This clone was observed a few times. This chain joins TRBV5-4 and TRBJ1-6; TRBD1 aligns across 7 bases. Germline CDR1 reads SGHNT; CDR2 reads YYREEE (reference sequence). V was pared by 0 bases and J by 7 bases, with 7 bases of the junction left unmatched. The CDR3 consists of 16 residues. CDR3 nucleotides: TGTGCCAGCAGCTTGGCGTCTAGGGGGCGAAATTCACCCCTCCACTTT. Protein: CASSLASRGRNSPLHF.

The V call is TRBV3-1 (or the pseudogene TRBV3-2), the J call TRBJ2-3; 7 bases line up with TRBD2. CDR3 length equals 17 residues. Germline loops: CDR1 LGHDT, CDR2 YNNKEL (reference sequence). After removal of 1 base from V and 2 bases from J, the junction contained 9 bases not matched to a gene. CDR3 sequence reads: CASSQGSWGGYTDTQYF. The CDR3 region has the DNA TGTGCCAGCAGCCAAGGGAGTTGGGGGGGGTACACAGATACGCAGTATTTT.

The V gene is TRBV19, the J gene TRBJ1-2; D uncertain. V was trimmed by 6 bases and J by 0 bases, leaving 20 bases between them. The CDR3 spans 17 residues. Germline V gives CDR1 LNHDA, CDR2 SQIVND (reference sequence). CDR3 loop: CASSPRGSEWSNYGYTF. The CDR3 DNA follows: TGTGCCAGTAGCCCGCGTGGGTCAGAATGGTCTAACTATGGCTACACCTTC.

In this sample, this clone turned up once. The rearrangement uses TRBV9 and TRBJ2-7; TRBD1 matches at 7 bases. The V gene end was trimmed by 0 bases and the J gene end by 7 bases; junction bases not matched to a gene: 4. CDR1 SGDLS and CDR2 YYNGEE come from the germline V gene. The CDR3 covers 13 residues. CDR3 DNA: TGTGCCAGCAGCGTAGGAGGGGGCGGAGAGCAGTACTTC. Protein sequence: CASSVGGGGEQYF.

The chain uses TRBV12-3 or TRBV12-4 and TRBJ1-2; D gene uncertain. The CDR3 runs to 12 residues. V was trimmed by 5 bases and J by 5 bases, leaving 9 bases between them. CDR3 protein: CASSPGPYGYTF. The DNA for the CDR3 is TGTGCCAGCAGTCCCGGACCTTATGGCTACACCTTC.

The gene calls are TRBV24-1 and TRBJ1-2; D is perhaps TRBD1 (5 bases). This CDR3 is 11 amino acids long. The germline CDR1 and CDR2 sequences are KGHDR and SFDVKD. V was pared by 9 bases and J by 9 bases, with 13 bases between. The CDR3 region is CATGREGRYTF. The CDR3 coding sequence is TGTGCCACCGGAAGAGAGGGGCGCTACACCTTC.

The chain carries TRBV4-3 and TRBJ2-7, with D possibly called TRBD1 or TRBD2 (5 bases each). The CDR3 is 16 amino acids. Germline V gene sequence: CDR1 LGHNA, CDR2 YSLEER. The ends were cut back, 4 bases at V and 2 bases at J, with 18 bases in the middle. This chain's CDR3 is CASSPRTEGLPYEQYF. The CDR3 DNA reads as TGCGCCAGCAGCCCAAGAACCGAGGGGTTGCCCTACGAGCAGTACTTC.

CDR3 in DNA: TGTGCCAGCAGCATGGGAACTAATGAAAAACTGTTTTTT. This sequence encodes CASSMGTNEKLFF. The chain has TRBV9 and TRBJ1-4, with unresolved D. This CDR3 comprises 13 residues. Trimming removed 4 bases at V and 1 base at J, with 5 bases between. Germline CDR1 is SGDLS and CDR2 is YYNGEE.

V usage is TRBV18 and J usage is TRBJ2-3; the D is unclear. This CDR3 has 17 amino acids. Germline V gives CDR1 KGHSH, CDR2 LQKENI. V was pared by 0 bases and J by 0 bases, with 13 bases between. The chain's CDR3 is CASSPPKTKTSTDTQYF. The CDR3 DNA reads TGTGCCAGCTCACCACCAAAAACGAAAACAAGCACAGATACGCAGTATTTT. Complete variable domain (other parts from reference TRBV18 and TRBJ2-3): NAGVMQNPRHLVRRRGQEARLRCSPMKGHSHVYWYRQLPEEGLKFMVYLQKENIIDESGMPKERFSAEFPKEGPSILRIQQVVRGDSAAYFCASSPPKTKTSTDTQYFGPGTRLTVL.

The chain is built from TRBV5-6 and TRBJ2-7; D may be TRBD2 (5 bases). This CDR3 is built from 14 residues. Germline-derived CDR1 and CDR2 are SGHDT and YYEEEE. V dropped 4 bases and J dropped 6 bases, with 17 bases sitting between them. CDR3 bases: TGTGCCAGCAGCGCAATCGGGAACCCACCCGAGCAGTACTTC. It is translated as CASSAIGNPPEQYF.

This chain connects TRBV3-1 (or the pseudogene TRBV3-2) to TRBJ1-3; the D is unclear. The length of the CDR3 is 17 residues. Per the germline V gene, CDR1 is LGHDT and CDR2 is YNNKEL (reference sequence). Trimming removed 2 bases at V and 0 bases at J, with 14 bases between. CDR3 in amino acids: CASSQKFRGNSGNTIYF. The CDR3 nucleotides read TGTGCCAGCAGCCAAAAATTTCGGGGAAACTCTGGAAACACCATATATTTT.

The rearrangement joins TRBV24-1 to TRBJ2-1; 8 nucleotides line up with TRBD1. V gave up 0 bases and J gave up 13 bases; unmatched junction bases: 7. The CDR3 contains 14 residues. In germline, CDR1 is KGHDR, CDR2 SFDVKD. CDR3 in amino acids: CATSDLRTGIRQFF. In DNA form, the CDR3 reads TGTGCCACCAGTGATTTGAGGACAGGGATCCGCCAGTTCTTC.

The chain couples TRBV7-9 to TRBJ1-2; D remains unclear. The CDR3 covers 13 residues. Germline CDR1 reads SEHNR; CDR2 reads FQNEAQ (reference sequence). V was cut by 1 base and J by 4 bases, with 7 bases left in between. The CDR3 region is CASSLVSFYGYTF. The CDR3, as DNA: TGTGCCAGCAGCTTAGTGTCCTTCTATGGCTACACCTTC.

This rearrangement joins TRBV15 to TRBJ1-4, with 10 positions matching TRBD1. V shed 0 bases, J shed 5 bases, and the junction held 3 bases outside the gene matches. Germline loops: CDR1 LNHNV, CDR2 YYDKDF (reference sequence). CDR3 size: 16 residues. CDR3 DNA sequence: TGTGCCACCAGCAGAGAGGCGGGACAGGGGAATGAAAAACTGTTTTTT. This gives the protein CATSREAGQGNEKLFF.

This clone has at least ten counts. CDR3 in DNA: TGTGCCAGCAGTCGGCTGGGTGTTTTGGAAGCTTTCTTT. It codes for CASSRLGVLEAFF. The chain employs TRBV6-6 and TRBJ1-1, with D unclear. Per germline, CDR1 MNHNY and CDR2 SVGAGI (reference sequence). The CDR3 contains 13 residues. V lost 5 bases, J lost 8 bases, and 15 bases lay in between.